What follows are 5 T cell receptor beta chains derived from one specimen sequenced in a study of shared clonotypes between healthy human individuals (dated by TCRdb to 2018 to 2020). The method behind the library was the immunoSEQ multiplex PCR assay. Here the immuneACCESS table is served through TCRdb, limited to in-frame sequences with V and J called. Missing clones are a known gap in these copies; in checked studies unresolved V genes cover under half, and the rest lacks a known reason. The sample table holds about half a million clones, of which about 84% were seen once. Approximately 12% of the sample belongs to the ten largest clones. The sample consisted of PBMCs. These receptors originate from a woman between 40 and 50 years old in good health. Some clones in this sample may be carry-over from other donors' samples.

With regard to this clone: A single base is all that separates this from a far larger clone, so a read error is likely. The rearrangement joins TRBV5-4 to TRBJ2-5; tentative D call: TRBD2 (6 bases). The CDR3 is 14 amino acids. CDR1 SGHNT and CDR2 YYREEE come from the germline V gene (reference sequence). The CDR3 loop reads CASSLGSGQETRYF. Here the CDR3 DNA reads TGTGCCAGCAGCTTGGGTAGCGGCCAAGAGACCCGGTACTTC.

About this clone: Other nucleotide sequences in the sample specify the same CDR3. V gene TRBV19 combines with J gene TRBJ2-2; no clear D. Deletions cut 6 bases from V and 0 bases from J, with 2 bases between. Germline CDR1 and CDR2: LNHDA and SQIVND (reference sequence). The CDR3 sequence is 12 residues long. In DNA form, the CDR3 reads TGTGCCAGTAGACCGAACACCGGGGAGCTGTTTTTT. Translated, it gives CASRPNTGELFF. The full variable domain, rest sourced from reference TRBV19 and TRBJ2-2, is DGGITQSPKYLFRKEGQNVTLSCEQNLNHDAMYWYRQDPGQGLRLIYYSQIVNDFQKGDIAEGYSVSREKKESFPLTVTSAQKNPTAFYLCASRPNTGELFFGEGSRLTVL.

The chain couples TRBV27 to TRBJ2-1, with 13 nucleotides matching TRBD2. This CDR3 is built from 15 residues. Germline CDR1 reads MNHEY; CDR2 reads SMNVEV (reference sequence). The V and J ends lost 2 bases and 10 bases, in that order; junction bases with no gene match: 5. In nucleotides, the CDR3 is TGTGCCAGCAGTTTAGGGACTAGCGGGAACGACGAGCAGTTCTTC. Amino acid sequence: CASSLGTSGNDEQFF.

V and J are TRBV6-6 and TRBJ1-1; perhaps TRBD1 as D (6 bases). CDR3 size: 15 residues. In germline, CDR1 is MNHNY, CDR2 SVGAGI (reference sequence). The ends were cut back, 4 bases at V and 1 base at J, with 13 bases in the middle. This CDR3 is CASSFQGLTNTEAFF. The CDR3 region has the DNA TGTGCCAGCAGTTTCCAGGGGTTAACGAACACTGAAGCTTTCTTT.

For this clone: Germline and junction disagree at one end, which may indicate a read error. The gene calls are TRBV7-7 and TRBJ2-3; D is unresolved. CDR3 length: 15 residues. The germline CDR1 and CDR2 sequences are SSHAT and FNYEAQ (reference sequence). The CDR3 DNA is TGTGCTAGCAGCTTAGATTTTGGACGCGTAGATACGCAGTATTTT. It specifies CASSLDFGRVDTQYF.